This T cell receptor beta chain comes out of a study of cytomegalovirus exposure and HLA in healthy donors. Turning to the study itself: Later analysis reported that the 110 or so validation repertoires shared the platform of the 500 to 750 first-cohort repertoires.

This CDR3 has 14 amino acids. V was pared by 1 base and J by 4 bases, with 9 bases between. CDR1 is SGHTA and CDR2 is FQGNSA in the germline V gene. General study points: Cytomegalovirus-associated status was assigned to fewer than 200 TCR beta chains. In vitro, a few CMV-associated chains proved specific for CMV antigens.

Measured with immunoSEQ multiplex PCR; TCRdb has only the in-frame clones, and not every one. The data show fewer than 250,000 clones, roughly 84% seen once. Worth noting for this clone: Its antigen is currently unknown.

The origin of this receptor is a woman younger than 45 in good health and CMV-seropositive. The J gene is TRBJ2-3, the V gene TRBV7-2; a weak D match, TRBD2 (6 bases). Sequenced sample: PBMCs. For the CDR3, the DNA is TGTGCCAGCAGCTTAGACCCGGGAGCAGATACGCAGTATTTT. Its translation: CASSLDPGADTQYF.